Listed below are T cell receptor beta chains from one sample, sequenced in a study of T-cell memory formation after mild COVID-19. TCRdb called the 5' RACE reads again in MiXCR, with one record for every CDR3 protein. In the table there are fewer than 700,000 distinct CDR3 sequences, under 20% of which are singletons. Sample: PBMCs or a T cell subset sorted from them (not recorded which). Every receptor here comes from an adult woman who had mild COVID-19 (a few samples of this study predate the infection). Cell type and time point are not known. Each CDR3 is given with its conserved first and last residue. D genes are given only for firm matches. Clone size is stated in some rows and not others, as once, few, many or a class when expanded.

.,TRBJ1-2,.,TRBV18,TGTGCCAGCTCACCTTTGACCAGGGTTGACTATGGCTACACCTTC,CASSPLTRVDYGYTF
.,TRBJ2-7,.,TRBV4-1,TGCGCCAGCAGCCAAGCCGTGGCGAACGAGCAGTACTTC,CASSQAVANEQYF
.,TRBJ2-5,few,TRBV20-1,TGCAGTGCTAGCCCGGCTAGCGCGGTGGAGACCCAGTACTTC,CSASPASAVETQYF
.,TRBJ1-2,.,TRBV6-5,TGTGCCAGCAGGGCCGACAGTAACTATGGCTACACCTTC,CASRADSNYGYTF
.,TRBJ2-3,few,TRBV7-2,TGTGCCAGCAGCTTTGGCGGTTACACAGATACGCAGTATTTT,CASSFGGYTDTQYF
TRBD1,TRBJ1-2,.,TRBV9,TGTGCCAGCAGCGCCTTAGGGACAGGGGCTTATGGCTACACCTTC,CASSALGTGAYGYTF
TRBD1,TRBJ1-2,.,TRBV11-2,TGTGCCAGCAGCCGTACTGACAGGGGGCGCTACTATGGCTACACCTTC,CASSRTDRGRYYGYTF
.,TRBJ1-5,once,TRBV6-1,TGTGCCAGCAGTTTTCCCGATGTAGGGTCAGATCAGCCCCAGCATTTT,CASSFPDVGSDQPQHF
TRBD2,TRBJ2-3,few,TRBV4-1,TGCGCCAGCAGCCATGATCGTGGCGGGGGGGCCGAGGATACGCAGTATTTT,CASSHDRGGGAEDTQYF
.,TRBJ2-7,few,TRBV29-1,TGCAGCGTTCGGCAGGGCGTCTACGAGCAGTACTTC,CSVRQGVYEQYF
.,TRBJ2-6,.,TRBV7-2,TGTGCCAGCAGCTTAACGAGGGGCACAGGGAACTCTGGGGCCAACGTCCTGACTTTC,CASSLTRGTGNSGANVLTF
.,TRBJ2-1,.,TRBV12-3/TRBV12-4,TGTGCCAGCAGTCTTCTCACCGACAATGAGCAGTTCTTC,CASSLLTDNEQFF
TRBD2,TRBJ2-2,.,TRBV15,TGTGCCACCAGCAGAGAAGCGGGAGGCGGCGGGGAGCTGTTTTTT,CATSREAGGGGELFF
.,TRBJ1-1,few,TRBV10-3,TGTGCCATCTGGGATGAACAGCGCAGCCCTGAAGCTTTCTTT,CAIWDEQRSPEAFF
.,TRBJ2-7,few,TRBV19,TGTGCCAGTAGCCCCCGGGACGGCGACGAGCAGTACTTC,CASSPRDGDEQYF
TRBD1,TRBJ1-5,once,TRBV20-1,TGCAGTGCTAGTCAGGGGGCTTTTAGCAATCAGCCCCAGCATTTT,CSASQGAFSNQPQHF
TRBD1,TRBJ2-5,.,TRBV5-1,TGCGCCAGCAGCTTGGAACCCACAGGGGAGTATCAAGAGACCCAGTACTTC,CASSLEPTGEYQETQYF
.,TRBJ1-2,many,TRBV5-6,TGTGCCAGCAGCTTGGGAACTAACTATGGCTACACCTTC,CASSLGTNYGYTF
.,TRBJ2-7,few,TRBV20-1,TGCAGTGCTCTAACCGGGACTCCTTTTTACGAGCAGTACTTC,CSALTGTPFYEQYF
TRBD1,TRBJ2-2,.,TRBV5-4,TGTGCCAGCAGCTTGGATCTGGGACAGGGGTATCCCGGGGAGCTGTTTTTT,CASSLDLGQGYPGELFF
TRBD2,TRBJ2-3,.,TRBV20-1,TGCAGTGCAGGGACTAGCGGGAGGGTTAAAGATACGCAGTATTTT,CSAGTSGRVKDTQYF
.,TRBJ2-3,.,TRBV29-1,TGCAGCGTTGACCATTCTCGCACAGATACGCAGTATTTT,CSVDHSRTDTQYF
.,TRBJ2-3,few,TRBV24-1,TGTGCCACCAGTGATTTGGCCATCGGGGAAAGCACAGATACGCAGTATTTT,CATSDLAIGESTDTQYF
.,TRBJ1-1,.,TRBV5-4,TGTGCCAGCAGCTTGGTTGAACAGCCTGAAGCTTTCTTT,CASSLVEQPEAFF
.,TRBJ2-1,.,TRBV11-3,TGTGCCAGCAGCAACACGGGCGGGTATGAGCAGTTCTTC,CASSNTGGYEQFF
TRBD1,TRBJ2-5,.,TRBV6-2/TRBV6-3,TGTGCCAGCAGCCGGGACAGGGGATGGCAAGAGACCCAGTACTTC,CASSRDRGWQETQYF
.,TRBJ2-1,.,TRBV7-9,TGTGCCAGCAGCTTAGATACGGGGAGGAGGGCCAATGAGCAGTTCTTC,CASSLDTGRRANEQFF
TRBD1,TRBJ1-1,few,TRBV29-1,TGCAGCGGGTGGACAGGGGGCGCGGGCACTGAAGCTTTCTTT,CSGWTGGAGTEAFF
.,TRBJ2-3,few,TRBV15,TGTGCCACCAGCCCCCTTCCATTTTCGGCCGGCACAGATACGCAGTATTTT,CATSPLPFSAGTDTQYF
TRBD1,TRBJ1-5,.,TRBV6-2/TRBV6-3,TGTGCCAGCAGCCCCCCGGGACAGGGTCGTATTAGCAATCAGCCCCAGCATTTT,CASSPPGQGRISNQPQHF
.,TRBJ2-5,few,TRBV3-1,TGTGCCAGCAGCCTCAGGGGTCGGGAAGAGACCCAGTACTTC,CASSLRGREETQYF
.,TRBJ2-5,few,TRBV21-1,TGTGCCAGCAGCAAAGTGGGGTGGGCAGAGACCCAGTACTTC,CASSKVGWAETQYF
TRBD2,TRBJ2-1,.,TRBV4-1,TGCGCCAGCAGCCAAGACGGTAGCGGGGTGTACAATGAGCAGTTCTTC,CASSQDGSGVYNEQFF
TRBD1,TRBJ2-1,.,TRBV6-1,TGTGCCAGTCGACAGGGCCCCTACAATGAGCAGTTCTTC,CASRQGPYNEQFF
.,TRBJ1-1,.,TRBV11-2,TGTGCCAGCAGCTTTCCCGGGACCCTCTTAGGGGAAGCTTTCTTT,CASSFPGTLLGEAFF
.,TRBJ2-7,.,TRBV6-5,TGTGCCAGCAGCGGAATTACAGTGGGAGCCGAGCAGTACTTC,CASSGITVGAEQYF
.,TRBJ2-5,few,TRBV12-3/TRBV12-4,TGTGCCAGCAGTTCGTCCGGTAATGGGGAGACCCAGTACTTC,CASSSSGNGETQYF
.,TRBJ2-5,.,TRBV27,TGTGCCAGCAGTTTATGGTCCGGGTCGCAGGAGACCCAGTACTTC,CASSLWSGSQETQYF
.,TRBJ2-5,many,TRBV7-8,TGTGCCAGCAGCTTTCGACTGGAGGAGACCCAGTACTTC,CASSFRLEETQYF
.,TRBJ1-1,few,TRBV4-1,TGCGCCAGCAGCCAAGATACCCAGGGGAACACTGAAGCTTTCTTT,CASSQDTQGNTEAFF
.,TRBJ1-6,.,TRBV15,TGTGCCACCAGCAGAGACCCGCGGGCAAAGAATTCACCCCTCCACTTT,CATSRDPRAKNSPLHF